A single sample is the source of the 16 T cell receptor beta chains below, sequenced in a study of cytomegalovirus exposure and HLA in healthy donors. Both 60 Vbeta primers and 13 Jbeta primers went into the PCR. The table came from immunoSEQ multiplex PCR; TCRdb's copy has only in-frame clones and leaves some out. The table records about 110,000 clones, 76% of them present only once. Sequenced sample: PBMCs. Receptors originate from a man between 18 and 29 years old in good health and CMV-seronegative.

V is TRBV27 and J is TRBJ2-7, with TRBD1 matching over 7 bases. Germline-derived CDR1 and CDR2 are MNHEY and SMNVEV (reference sequence). J lost 6 bases, V lost 5 bases, and 4 bases had no gene match. The CDR3 totals 12 residues. The CDR3 coding sequence is TGTGCCAGCAGTCCGGGACAGTCCGAGCAGTACTTC. It translates to CASSPGQSEQYF.

In this sample, this clone turned up once. V usage is TRBV5-1 and J usage is TRBJ2-5; the match to TRBD1 covers 7 bases. The trim removed 2 bases at V and 3 bases at J, leaving 7 bases unmatched. The germline V gene encodes CDR1 SGHRS and CDR2 YFSETQ. The CDR3 has 15 amino acids. CDR3 in DNA: TGCGCCAGCAGCTTCCCTGGACAGGAGGAAGAGACCCAGTACTTC. Encoded protein: CASSFPGQEEETQYF.

This clone came up a few times. V and J are TRBV7-9 and TRBJ2-1; 9 positions match TRBD1. The CDR3 loop spans 16 amino acids. The ends lost 2 bases at V and 5 bases at J; junction bases unmatched: 7. Germline V gene data show CDR1 as SEHNR and CDR2 as FQNEAQ (reference sequence). CDR3 nucleotides: TGTGCCAGCAGCTTAACCCTCGGGACAGGGAACAATGAGCAGTTCTTC. This codes for CASSLTLGTGNNEQFF.

The rearrangement uses TRBV5-6 and TRBJ2-7; D is unresolved. Trimming pared 0 bases from V and 3 bases from J, leaving 10 bases between. Germline V lookup: CDR1 SGHDT, CDR2 YYEEEE. CDR3 size: 14 residues. CDR3 DNA sequence: TGTGCCAGCAGCTTGGGGGCAGGATTCTACGAGCAGTACTTC. Translation gives CASSLGAGFYEQYF.

V gene TRBV5-6 combines with J gene TRBJ2-5; D is unresolved. From germline, CDR1 is SGHDT and CDR2 YYEEEE. The CDR3 has 13 amino acids. V dropped 2 bases and J dropped 2 bases, with 7 bases sitting between them. The CDR3 sequence is CASSFQQQETQYF. The CDR3 nucleotides read TGTGCCAGCAGCTTCCAACAGCAAGAGACCCAGTACTTC.

The gene calls are TRBV5-4 and TRBJ2-7, with TRBD1 matching 8 bases. V gave up 1 base and J gave up 5 bases; unmatched junction bases: 8. Germline V gene data show CDR1 as SGHNT and CDR2 as YYREEE (reference sequence). The CDR3 runs 15 residues. For the CDR3, the DNA is TGTGCCAGCAGCTTGTTAGGGACAGGTCCCGACGAGCAGTACTTC. It encodes CASSLLGTGPDEQYF.

The chain has TRBV6-5 and TRBJ1-5, with D uncertain. Germline lookup yields CDR1 MNHEY and CDR2 SVGAGI. V dropped 2 bases and J dropped 0 bases, with 11 bases sitting between them. CDR3 length: 16 amino acids. In DNA form, the CDR3 reads TGTGCCAGCAGTTACAGCGGGGATTCTAGCAATCAGCCCCAGCATTTT. Protein product: CASSYSGDSSNQPQHF.

This chain joins TRBV7-8 and TRBJ1-2; the match to TRBD1 covers 8 bases. The CDR3 extends over 14 amino acids. V gave up 1 base and J gave up 4 bases; unmatched junction bases: 2. CDR1 is SGHVS, CDR2 FQNEAQ, per germline. CDR3 protein: CASSLGDRGYGYTF. The DNA for the CDR3 is TGTGCCAGCAGCTTAGGCGACAGGGGCTATGGCTACACCTTC.

V and J are TRBV5-1 and TRBJ2-1; 9 nucleotides agree with TRBD2. Looked up from germline, CDR1 is SGHRS and CDR2 is YFSETQ. CDR3 length: 14 amino acids. V trimming: 4 bases; J trimming: 8 bases; junction bases outside the gene matches: 7. DNA of the CDR3: TGCGCCAGCAGCAGGACTAGCGTATACGATGAGCAGTTCTTC. Encoded protein: CASSRTSVYDEQFF.

The chain employs TRBV5-1 and TRBJ2-3; TRBD2 is a possible D gene (7 bases). The J call may not be correct, given that the DNA end is closer to TRBJ2-1. Looked up from germline, CDR1 is SGHRS and CDR2 is YFSETQ. CDR3 length equals 15 residues. The CDR3 protein is CASSPRGASYNEQFF. The CDR3 nucleotides are TGCGCCAGCAGCCCCCGGGGGGCTTCCTACAATGAGCAGTTCTTC.

The chain combines TRBV5-6 with TRBJ1-5, with 7 bases lining up with TRBD1. The CDR3 has 18 residues. The germline gives CDR1 SGHDT, CDR2 YYEEEE. V gave up 0 bases and J gave up 0 bases; unmatched junction bases: 9. CDR3 protein: CASSLDRGRGVSNQPQHF. The CDR3 DNA is TGTGCCAGCAGCTTGGACAGGGGCAGGGGAGTTAGCAATCAGCCCCAGCATTTT.

This chain links TRBV10-3 with TRBJ2-7; maybe TRBD2 (6 bases). The CDR3 is 13 residues long. Trimming took off 8 bases at V and 6 bases at J, with 17 bases between the two ends. Germline loops: CDR1 ENHRY, CDR2 SYGVKD. The CDR3 sequence: CAIGDTGVSEQYF. The CDR3 DNA reads TGTGCCATCGGGGATACGGGGGTATCCGAGCAGTACTTC.

This chain uses TRBV5-4 with TRBJ1-2; perhaps TRBD1 as D (6 bases). The CDR3 has 15 residues. Germline loops: CDR1 SGHNT, CDR2 YYREEE (reference sequence). Trimming took 1 base from V and 4 from J, leaving 14 bases between them. This CDR3 reads CASSLSSTGPYGYTF. CDR3 DNA sequence: TGTGCCAGCAGCTTGTCATCGACAGGACCCTATGGCTACACCTTC.

The V gene is TRBV6-5, the J gene TRBJ1-6; D gene uncertain. V lost 0 bases and J lost 5, with 8 bases in between. This CDR3 is 15 amino acids long. Looked up from germline, CDR1 is MNHEY and CDR2 is SVGAGI. CDR3 loop: CASSYSWEHNSPLHF. The CDR3 DNA reads TGTGCCAGCAGTTACTCTTGGGAGCATAATTCACCCCTCCACTTT.

This chain uses TRBV5-1 with TRBJ2-7; perhaps TRBD1 as D (6 bases). Trimming shortened V by 0 bases and J by 2 bases, and 12 bases separated the two germline ends. Germline CDR1 and CDR2: SGHRS and YFSETQ. The length of the CDR3 is 15 residues. The CDR3 coding sequence is TGCGCCAGCAGCTTGGCGACAGGATACCCCTACGAGCAGTACTTC. Amino acids: CASSLATGYPYEQYF.

The gene calls are TRBV4-3 and TRBJ2-7; D is possibly TRBD1 (5 bases). The germline gives CDR1 LGHNA, CDR2 YSLEER. This CDR3 has 13 amino acids. V was trimmed by 0 bases and J by 6 bases, leaving 9 bases between them. The CDR3 DNA reads TGCGCCAGCAGCCAAGATTCAGGGTTCGAGCAGTACTTC. This translates into CASSQDSGFEQYF.